A single T cell receptor (beta chain) is shown here with its context. The data derive from a study of CD8 T cells in ankylosing spondylitis. TCRdb fed the 5' RACE reads into MiXCR, producing one record per CDR3 protein. The table shows approximately 140,000 distinct CDR3 sequences, with around 45% occurring only once. The ends lost 2 bases at V and 5 bases at J; junction bases unmatched: 6. The CDR3 is 16 amino acids. CDR1 MNHEY and CDR2 SVGEGT come from the germline V gene. Material for sequencing was synovial fluid, either unsorted or a sorted T cell fraction (not recorded which). This chain links TRBV6-2 or TRBV6-3 with TRBJ2-7; 13 nucleotides agree with TRBD2. The clonotype was recovered from a male donor with ankylosing spondylitis. CDR3 protein: CASSYRTSGSKNEQYF. CDR3 sequence (DNA): TGTGCCAGCAGTTACCGGACTAGCGGGAGTAAGAACGAGCAGTACTTC.